A single sample is the source of the 30 T cell receptor beta chains below, sequenced in a study of CD8 T cells in Susac syndrome. It was with random hexamers that 0.5 to 1 ug RNA was reverse transcribed. TCRdb analysed the immunoSEQ multiplex PCR reads with MiXCR anew, one entry per CDR3 protein. Counted here are roughly 180,000 distinct CDR3 sequences, about 93% occurring once; the ten biggest clones make up approximately 0.099%. Sequenced sample: CD4+ T cells from PBMCs. Receptors originate from a human donor with Susac syndrome.

J is TRBJ1-2 and V is TRBV7-9; D not certain. Germline loops: CDR1 SEHNR, CDR2 FQNEAQ (reference sequence). This CDR3 has 14 amino acids. Deletions cut 1 base from V and 5 bases from J, with 11 bases between. This CDR3 is CASSLDPAEYGYTF. Written as DNA, the CDR3 is TGTGCCAGCAGCTTAGACCCGGCAGAATATGGCTACACCTTC.

The chain employs TRBV30 and TRBJ1-6; D is perhaps TRBD1 (5 bases). The CDR3 contains 13 residues. The V end was cut by 4 bases, the J end by 7 bases, with 11 bases between. The germline V gene encodes CDR1 GTSNPN and CDR2 SVGIG (reference sequence). CDR3 coding DNA: TGTGCCTGGAAACAGGAGTTAAATTCACCCCTCCACTTT. This codes for CAWKQELNSPLHF.

The V gene is TRBV5-5, the J gene TRBJ2-7; D not certain. This CDR3 has 13 residues. V was shortened by 5 bases and J by 2 bases, with 11 bases between the two germline ends. CDR1 SGHKS and CDR2 YYEKEE come from the germline V gene (reference sequence). CDR3 bases: TGTGCCAGCAGTTTTTCTATGACCTACGAGCAGTACTTC. Encoded protein: CASSFSMTYEQYF.

The rearrangement joins TRBV30 to TRBJ1-1; no firm D call. Deletions cut 1 base from V and 0 bases from J, with 12 bases between. This CDR3 region has 15 residues. Germline V lookup: CDR1 GTSNPN, CDR2 SVGIG (reference sequence). The CDR3 bases are TGTGCCTGGAGTGCCCTGGGGAGTATGAACACTGAAGCTTTCTTT. Its translation is CAWSALGSMNTEAFF.

The chain employs TRBV28 and TRBJ2-7; 7 bases match TRBD2. Per the germline V gene, CDR1 is MDHEN and CDR2 is SYDVKM. This CDR3 spans 16 amino acids. V lost 9 bases to trimming and J lost 2 bases; unmatched junction nucleotides: 16. The CDR3 loop reads CASLVGGPQKTYEQYF. DNA of the CDR3: TGTGCCAGTCTGGTGGGAGGGCCCCAAAAAACCTACGAGCAGTACTTC.

The genes are TRBV29-1 and TRBJ2-1; 8 nucleotides agree with TRBD2. V lost 6 bases and J lost 10; bases outside the gene matches: 17. From germline, CDR1 is SQVTM and CDR2 ANQGSEA. This CDR3 is 15 amino acids long. The CDR3 here is CSVPIREGIAGEQFF. In DNA, the CDR3 is TGCAGCGTGCCCATCCGGGAGGGCATAGCAGGCGAGCAGTTCTTC.

The V and J genes are TRBV10-3 and TRBJ1-2, with 8 bases aligning to TRBD1. Germline CDR1 is ENHRY and CDR2 is SYGVKD. Trimming removed 8 bases from V and 5 bases from J; junction bases left unmatched: 10. This CDR3 has 14 amino acids. The CDR3 nucleotides are TGTGCCATCTGGCAGGGGGCGCAAGGATATGGCTACACCTTC. Amino acids: CAIWQGAQGYGYTF.

This clonotype was found a few times. The rearrangement uses TRBV20-1 and TRBJ1-2, with D uncertain. CDR1 is DFQATT and CDR2 is SNEGSKA in the germline V gene (reference sequence). V dropped 5 bases and J dropped 0 bases, with 13 bases sitting between them. The CDR3 spans 14 residues. CDR3 nucleotides: TGCAGTGCTCGGGCGGGCCTCGCTAACTATGGCTACACCTTC. Encoded protein: CSARAGLANYGYTF.

This rearrangement joins TRBV5-1 to TRBJ2-1; the D gene is possibly TRBD2 (6 bases). The V gene's germline CDR1 is SGHRS and CDR2 YFSETQ. This CDR3 region has 15 residues. Trimming cost V 5 bases and J 4 bases, with 16 bases left between them. CDR3 sequence (DNA): TGCGCCAGCAGATTCGGGAGAGACTCTTACAATGAGCAGTTCTTC. This translates into CASRFGRDSYNEQFF. Filled out from reference TRBV5-1 and TRBJ2-1, the complete variable domain reads KAGVTQTPRYLIKTRGQQVTLSCSPISGHRSVSWYQQTPGQGLQFLFEYFSETQRNKGNFPGRFSGRQFSNSRSEMNVSTLELGDSALYLCASRFGRDSYNEQFFGPGTRLTVL.

V usage is TRBV27 and J usage is TRBJ2-6, with a tentative D call TRBD1 (6 bases). Per the germline V gene, CDR1 is MNHEY and CDR2 is SMNVEV (reference sequence). Trimming removed 3 bases at V and 3 bases at J, with 9 bases between. There are 15 residues in the CDR3. The DNA for the CDR3 is TGTGCCAGCAGTTTGAGGGGGATTGGGGCCAACGTCCTGACTTTC. Protein product: CASSLRGIGANVLTF.

Of note for this clonotype: Mismatch with germline at one junction end may stem from a read error. The genes are TRBV20-1 and TRBJ2-1; 11 bases match TRBD2. Per the germline V gene, CDR1 is DFQATT and CDR2 is SNEGSKA (reference sequence). The CDR3 has 14 amino acids. CDR3 nucleotide sequence: TGCAGTGCGCCCGGGACTAGCGGAGGCAATAAGCAGTTCTTC. This sequence encodes CSAPGTSGGNKQFF.

This rearrangement joins TRBV18 to TRBJ2-7; no reliable D call. Trimming cost V 1 base and J 2 bases, with 12 bases left between them. CDR1 KGHSH and CDR2 LQKENI come from the germline V gene. CDR3 length: 15 amino acids. CDR3 amino acids: CASSPQYSPAYEQYF. CDR3 nucleotides: TGTGCCAGCTCACCACAATACAGCCCCGCCTACGAGCAGTACTTC.

A single count supports this clonotype. The chain joins TRBV7-9 to TRBJ2-3; TRBD2 agrees at 13 bases. The V and J ends lost 5 bases and 4 bases, in that order; junction bases with no gene match: 9. This CDR3 comprises 17 residues. The germline CDR1 and CDR2 sequences are SEHNR and FQNEAQ (reference sequence). CDR3 nucleotide sequence: TGTGCCAGCAGCCCCAACCGACTAGCGGGAGGCCCAGATACGCAGTATTTT. It specifies CASSPNRLAGGPDTQYF.

The V and J genes are TRBV19 and TRBJ1-5; possible D gene TRBD1, 5 bases. The CDR3 covers 16 residues. With 7 bases removed from V and 4 bases from J, the gap between germline ends came to 20 bases. Germline V gene sequence: CDR1 LNHDA, CDR2 SQIVND (reference sequence). The CDR3 bases are TGTGCCAGTACCCCCGGCAGGGCGAACGGAAATCAGCCCCAGCATTTT. Protein product: CASTPGRANGNQPQHF.

The chain joins TRBV20-1 to TRBJ2-3, with 7 bases identical to TRBD1. CDR1 and CDR2 (germline): DFQATT, SNEGSKA (reference sequence). This CDR3 spans 14 amino acids. Here the CDR3 reads CSLTGQGGTDTQYF. The CDR3, as DNA: TGCAGCCTGACGGGGCAGGGGGGCACAGATACGCAGTATTTT.

This clonotype occurred once. The V call is TRBV20-1, the J call TRBJ2-1; 7 nucleotides agree with TRBD2. Germline trimming cut 6 bases from V and 0 bases from J; bases unmatched to any gene: 8. This CDR3 contains 15 residues. Germline lookup yields CDR1 DFQATT and CDR2 SNEGSKA (reference sequence). The CDR3 nucleotides are TGCAGTGCAACGCTAGCGGTGAGCTCCTACAATGAGCAGTTCTTC. This sequence encodes CSATLAVSSYNEQFF.

The gene calls are TRBV5-1 and TRBJ2-1, with D possibly being TRBD2 (6 bases). Trimming took 5 bases from V and 4 from J, leaving 13 bases between them. The germline V gene encodes CDR1 SGHRS and CDR2 YFSETQ. The CDR3 totals 14 residues. CDR3 bases: TGCGCCAGCAGAACCAGCGGGCTGTACAATGAGCAGTTCTTC. As protein: CASRTSGLYNEQFF. The whole variable domain, filled in from reference TRBV5-1 and TRBJ2-1, reads KAGVTQTPRYLIKTRGQQVTLSCSPISGHRSVSWYQQTPGQGLQFLFEYFSETQRNKGNFPGRFSGRQFSNSRSEMNVSTLELGDSALYLCASRTSGLYNEQFFGPGTRLTVL.

V usage is TRBV5-4 and J usage is TRBJ1-2; perhaps TRBD1 as D (6 bases). The V end was cut by 4 bases, the J end by 4 bases, with 17 bases between. The CDR3 loop spans 15 amino acids. From germline, CDR1 is SGHNT and CDR2 YYREEE (reference sequence). In nucleotides, the CDR3 is TGTGCCAGCAGCCCCGGGGGCCTCCAGTTCTATGGCTACACCTTC. Translation gives CASSPGGLQFYGYTF.

This sequence joins TRBV19 and TRBJ1-1, with D perhaps TRBD1 (5 bases). The CDR3 extends over 13 amino acids. Germline V lookup: CDR1 LNHDA, CDR2 SQIVND (reference sequence). The V and J ends lost 7 bases and 1 base respectively, with 10 bases between them. The CDR3, as DNA: TGTGCCAGTAACTGGGGCAGGAACACTGAAGCTTTCTTT. Translating it yields CASNWGRNTEAFF.

The chain is built from TRBV2 and TRBJ1-4; maybe TRBD1 (6 bases). Per the germline V gene, CDR1 is SNHLY and CDR2 is FYNNEI. The germline V and J ends were trimmed by 2 bases and 8 bases, with 9 bases remaining between them. CDR3 length: 13 amino acids. The CDR3 sequence: CASSESRGEKLFF. Written as DNA, the CDR3 is TGTGCCAGCAGTGAATCGAGGGGGGAAAAACTGTTTTTT.

The rearrangement uses TRBV29-1 and TRBJ1-1; 7 positions match TRBD1. Trimming cost V 5 bases and J 6 bases; bases outside gene matches: 6. CDR1 is SQVTM and CDR2 is ANQGSEA in the germline V gene. This CDR3 has 12 amino acids. CDR3: CSVTTGRAEAFF. CDR3 DNA sequence: TGCAGCGTTACGACAGGGAGGGCTGAAGCTTTCTTT.

J is TRBJ2-1 and V is TRBV13, with TRBD2 identical over 10 bases. The CDR3 extends over 17 amino acids. Trimming took 5 bases from V and 3 from J; bases not matched to a gene: 10. From germline, CDR1 is PRHDT and CDR2 FYEKMQ (reference sequence). The CDR3 spells CASSAFFSGGNYNEQFF. DNA of the CDR3: TGTGCCAGCAGCGCGTTCTTTAGCGGGGGGAACTACAATGAGCAGTTCTTC. The variable domain in full, with the rest retrieved from reference TRBV13 and TRBJ2-1, is AAGVIQSPRHLIKEKRETATLKCYPIPRHDTVYWYQQGPGQDPQFLISFYEKMQSDKGSIPDRFSAQQFSDYHSELNMSSLELGDSALYFCASSAFFSGGNYNEQFFGPGTRLTVL.

This clonotype showed up just once. The chain joins TRBV3-1 to TRBJ1-5; a weak D match, TRBD1 (6 bases). CDR1 and CDR2 from the germline V gene are LGHDT and YNNKEL (reference sequence). Deletions cut 3 bases from V and 5 bases from J, with 11 bases between. The CDR3 sequence is 14 residues long. CDR3 amino acids: CASSQEGGDQPQHF. The CDR3 bases are TGTGCCAGCAGCCAGGAGGGGGGTGATCAGCCCCAGCATTTT.

The V and J genes are TRBV28 and TRBJ2-1, with TRBD1 as a possible D gene (6 bases). Germline CDR1 is MDHEN and CDR2 is SYDVKM. The CDR3 is made up of 13 amino acids. V was shortened by 11 bases and J by 8 bases, with 19 bases between the two germline ends. The CDR3 sequence is CAAGETRIDEQFF. As DNA, the CDR3 is TGTGCCGCAGGGGAGACGAGGATCGATGAGCAGTTCTTC. Filled out from reference TRBV28 and TRBJ2-1, the complete variable domain reads DVKVTQSSRYLVKRTGEKVFLECVQDMDHENMFWYRQDPGLGLRLIYFSYDVKMKEKGDIPEGYSVSREKKERFSLILESASTNQTSMYLCAAGETRIDEQFFGPGTRLTVL.

The chain carries TRBV18 and TRBJ2-7; D possibly corresponds to TRBD1 (5 bases). Trimming left V 3 bases short and J 3 bases short, with 12 bases between. The CDR3 covers 14 residues. Germline values: CDR1 KGHSH, CDR2 LQKENI. In nucleotides, the CDR3 is TGTGCCAGCTCACCCCAGGGTCCGGGCTACGAGCAGTACTTC. Translation: CASSPQGPGYEQYF.

V usage is TRBV30 and J usage is TRBJ2-6; no definite D call. V was trimmed by 2 bases and J by 4 bases, leaving 15 bases between them. Germline V gene lookup returns CDR1 GTSNPN and CDR2 SVGIG (reference sequence). CDR3 length: 16 residues. In DNA, the CDR3 is TGTGCCTGGAGTCCCACGGGTATCCGAGGGGCCAACGTCCTGACTTTC. This codes for CAWSPTGIRGANVLTF. Full variable domain (outside the CDR3, taken from reference TRBV30 and TRBJ2-6): SQTIHQWPATLVQPVGSPLSLECTVEGTSNPNLYWYRQAAGRGLQLLFYSVGIGQISSEVPQNLSASRPQDRQFILSSKKLLLSDSGFYLCAWSPTGIRGANVLTFGAGSRLTVL.

This clonotype was recorded only once. This chain connects TRBV19 to TRBJ1-1; tentative D call: TRBD1 (5 bases). This CDR3 has 15 residues. The germline gives CDR1 LNHDA, CDR2 SQIVND (reference sequence). The V end was cut by 6 bases, the J end by 2 bases, with 16 bases between. The CDR3 region has the DNA TGTGCCAGTAGCTTACTCCAGGGCCTTAACACTGAAGCTTTCTTT. Its translation: CASSLLQGLNTEAFF.

This chain uses TRBV2 with TRBJ2-5, with D hard to call. V was cut by 5 bases and J by 2 bases, with 9 bases left in between. From germline, CDR1 is SNHLY and CDR2 FYNNEI. The CDR3 contains 13 residues. The CDR3 protein is CASSRRPQETQYF. The CDR3 DNA is TGTGCCAGCAGTAGACGCCCGCAAGAGACCCAGTACTTC. Full variable domain (missing parts from reference TRBV2 and TRBJ2-5): EPEVTQTPSHQVTQMGQEVILRCVPISNHLYFYWYRQILGQKVEFLVSFYNNEISEKSEIFDDQFSVERPDGSNFTLKIRSTKLEDSAMYFCASSRRPQETQYFGPGTRLLVL.

The chain uses TRBV5-4 and TRBJ2-2; D might be TRBD1 (5 bases). Germline lookup yields CDR1 SGHNT and CDR2 YYREEE (reference sequence). The CDR3 is 15 amino acids. Trimming removed 6 bases at V and 5 bases at J, with 17 bases between. CDR3 sequence reads: CASTDRRAPTGELFF. The CDR3, as DNA: TGTGCCAGCACCGATCGCAGGGCGCCGACCGGGGAGCTGTTTTTT.

The chain recombines TRBV30 with TRBJ2-1, with D perhaps being TRBD1 or TRBD2 (6 bases each). Per the germline V gene, CDR1 is GTSNPN and CDR2 is SVGIG (reference sequence). Between the trimmed V and J ends, which lost 7 bases and 7 bases, there was a span of 20 bases. The CDR3 length is 14 residues. In nucleotides, the CDR3 is TGTGCCTCGATAGGGGGGCAGAATAAGAATGAGCAGTTCTTC. It encodes CASIGGQNKNEQFF.